This TCR beta chain appears in the sequencing data of a study of T cell responses to AZD1222 COVID-19 vaccine. Study-level results: Elevations in Spike-specific TCR breadth and depth followed administration of two AZD1222 doses. Nearly half of spike-specific TCRs reportedly go after variant regions that carry no mutations.

The CDR3 is made up of 15 amino acids. V lost 5 bases, J lost 0 bases, and 10 bases lay in between. From germline, CDR1 is SEHNR and CDR2 FQNEAQ (reference sequence). Comment on this clone: What it recognizes is unknown.

Libraries were prepared by immunoSEQ multiplex PCR; TCRdb keeps only in-frame clonotypes and omits some of them. This repertoire shows 100,000 to 150,000 clones, roughly 84% found once; its top ten account for roughly a quarter. The TCR sequence derives from an adult who received the AZD1222 COVID-19 vaccine. The chain joins TRBV7-9 to TRBJ1-4; a possible D gene is TRBD1 (6 bases). Specimen: peripheral blood, collected 28 days after the second AZD1222 dose. The CDR3 DNA follows: TGTGCCAGCAGCCCCGACAGGTCAACTAATGAAAAACTGTTTTTT. It codes for CASSPDRSTNEKLFF.